This passage covers 18 T cell receptor beta chains from one sample sequenced in a study of shared clonotypes between healthy human individuals (TCRdb year 2020). Receptor amplification or capture employed the immunoSEQ multiplex PCR assay. TCRdb retrieved this table from immuneACCESS and kept in-frame rearrangements only. Not all clones are present; in checked studies, unresolved V genes account for under half, and no reason is known for the remainder. The sample profile shows about 730,000 clones; roughly two thirds of them were found once. Of the sample, approximately 1.7% falls within the top ten clones. The sequenced sample consisted of memory CD4+ T cells sorted from blood. The cell subset or site label, as the study defines it: CD45RA-negative fraction. The receptors derive from a woman in her twenties or thirties in good health.

This chain connects TRBV28 to TRBJ2-7; TRBD1 is a possible D gene (6 bases). This CDR3 has 15 amino acids. Trimming pared 1 base from V and 5 bases from J, leaving 15 bases between. CDR1 and CDR2 from the germline V gene are MDHEN and SYDVKM. The CDR3 loop is CASSLLGGEFHEQYF. The CDR3 coding sequence is TGTGCCAGCAGTTTATTAGGGGGAGAATTCCACGAGCAGTACTTC.

With regard to this clone: This may be a read error, as it is one base from a much larger clone. The sample has other DNA sequences that encode this CDR3 too. The chain employs TRBV5-4 and TRBJ1-5; unclear D gene. V shed 2 bases and J shed 2 bases, with 2 bases lying between them. Germline assignment: CDR1 SGHNT and CDR2 YYREEE (reference sequence). The CDR3 extends over 12 amino acids. The CDR3 nucleotides are TGTGCCAGCAGCTTTGGCAATCAGCCCCAGCATTTT. This codes for CASSFGNQPQHF.

V is TRBV5-1 and J is TRBJ2-1, with a tentative D call TRBD2 (6 bases). With 1 base removed from V and 6 bases from J, the gap between germline ends came to 11 bases. CDR1 SGHRS and CDR2 YFSETQ come from the germline V gene. CDR3 size: 14 residues. The CDR3 sequence is CASSLSSGANEQFF. The CDR3 nucleotides are TGCGCCAGCAGCTTGAGCTCGGGAGCCAATGAGCAGTTCTTC.

The CDR3 bases are TGTGCCAGCAGATTAAGGGACGGGACTAGCTACGAGCAGTACTTC. Its protein product is CASRLRDGTSYEQYF. The V and J genes are TRBV7-7 and TRBJ2-7; 8 positions match TRBD2. V gave up 6 bases and J gave up 3 bases; unmatched junction bases: 10. CDR3 size: 15 residues. From germline, CDR1 is SSHAT and CDR2 FNYEAQ (reference sequence).

The chain joins TRBV27 to TRBJ1-2; 11 bases are shared with TRBD1. J lost 8 bases, V lost 3 bases, and 2 bases had no gene match. This CDR3 has 13 amino acids. The germline V gene has CDR1 MNHEY and CDR2 SMNVEV (reference sequence). The DNA of the CDR3 is TGTGCCAGCAGTTTCCGGACAGGGGGCGGCTACACCTTC. Its protein is CASSFRTGGGYTF.

The chain recombines TRBV5-6 with TRBJ2-7, with D tentatively TRBD1 (6 bases). The CDR3 is 14 amino acids. Germline values: CDR1 SGHDT, CDR2 YYEEEE. Trimming cost V 2 bases and J 2 bases, with 11 bases left between them. The CDR3 reads CASSFFGDTYEQYF. CDR3 DNA sequence: TGTGCCAGCAGCTTTTTCGGGGACACCTACGAGCAGTACTTC.

This rearrangement joins TRBV9 to TRBJ1-3; TRBD1 is a possible D gene (5 bases). V was shortened by 4 bases and J by 2 bases, with 10 bases between the two germline ends. CDR3 length equals 14 residues. Per germline, CDR1 SGDLS and CDR2 YYNGEE. The CDR3: CASSPQGTGNTIYF. DNA for the CDR3: TGTGCCAGCAGCCCCCAGGGAACTGGAAACACCATATATTTT.

This clone has a handful of counts. The chain uses TRBV28 and TRBJ2-2; 7 nucleotides line up with TRBD2. The CDR3 spans 15 residues. CDR1 and CDR2 (germline): MDHEN, SYDVKM. V shed 3 bases and J 0 bases; nucleotides not matched to a gene: 1. The chain's CDR3 is CASSLAGANTGELFF. The CDR3 DNA reads TGTGCCAGCAGTTTGGCGGGAGCGAACACCGGGGAGCTGTTTTTT.

The V gene is TRBV29-1, the J gene TRBJ1-1; D is ambiguous. This CDR3 region has 13 residues. V lost 7 bases to trimming and J lost 4 bases, with 16 bases between them. In germline, CDR1 is SQVTM, CDR2 ANQGSEA. CDR3 amino acids: CSATGRATTEAFF. CDR3 DNA sequence: TGCAGCGCTACCGGACGGGCGACCACTGAAGCTTTCTTT.

The table lists this clone with a few counts. CDR3 sequence reads: CATPCRQGAYEQYF. The CDR3 nucleotides are TGCGCCACCCCTTGCCGACAGGGGGCCTACGAGCAGTACTTC. This sequence joins TRBV23-1 and TRBJ2-7; 9 nucleotides line up with TRBD1. TRBV23-1 is classed as an ORF, of uncertain function. The CDR3 contains 14 residues. The trim removed 10 bases at V and 2 bases at J, leaving 9 bases unmatched.

V usage is TRBV7-9 and J usage is TRBJ2-2, with 9 bases that match TRBD1. This CDR3 is 14 amino acids long. CDR1 is SEHNR, CDR2 FQNEAQ, per germline (reference sequence). The ends lost 4 bases at V and 4 bases at J; junction bases unmatched: 1. CDR3 sequence: CASSSGQGTGELFF. DNA for the CDR3: TGTGCCAGCAGCTCGGGACAGGGCACCGGGGAGCTGTTTTTT.

The V and J genes are TRBV7-9 and TRBJ1-1; D not certain. With 6 bases removed from V and 3 bases from J, the gap between germline ends came to 17 bases. Germline V gene sequence: CDR1 SEHNR, CDR2 FQNEAQ (reference sequence). The CDR3 consists of 15 residues. As DNA, the CDR3 is TGTGCCAGCAGACATAGACCAGACAAGGACACTGAAGCTTTCTTT. Its protein is CASRHRPDKDTEAFF.

The V gene is TRBV15, the J gene TRBJ1-1, with 8 bases fitting TRBD1. The length of the CDR3 is 14 residues. The V gene end was trimmed by 2 bases and the J gene end by 6 bases; junction bases not matched to a gene: 5. Looked up from germline, CDR1 is LNHNV and CDR2 is YYDKDF (reference sequence). The CDR3 sequence: CATSRQGQGSEAFF. CDR3 sequence (DNA): TGTGCCACCAGCAGACAAGGACAGGGCTCTGAAGCTTTCTTT.

To note about this clone: This same CDR3 is encoded by further DNA sequences in the sample. CDR3 residues: CASSLPQNTEAFF. As DNA, the CDR3 is TGTGCCAGCAGTTTACCGCAGAACACTGAAGCTTTCTTT. The chain carries TRBV28 and TRBJ1-1; D gene uncertain. Per the germline V gene, CDR1 is MDHEN and CDR2 is SYDVKM. The CDR3 has 13 residues. The V and J ends lost 2 bases and 1 base respectively, with 5 bases between them.

The rearrangement joins TRBV9 to TRBJ2-1; 13 positions match TRBD2. In germline, CDR1 is SGDLS, CDR2 YYNGEE. This CDR3 is built from 14 residues. V lost 3 bases and J lost 13; bases outside the gene matches: 7. CDR3 protein: CASSAPGTSGIQFF. DNA of the CDR3: TGTGCCAGCAGCGCGCCCGGGACTAGCGGGATTCAGTTCTTC.

This sequence joins TRBV7-2 and TRBJ2-1, with a possible D match to TRBD1 (6 bases). The germline V and J ends were trimmed by 2 bases and 4 bases, with 9 bases remaining between them. There are 14 residues in the CDR3. Germline CDR1 reads SGHTA; CDR2 reads FQGNSA. The CDR3 is CASSLSRGYNEQFF. The CDR3 nucleotides read TGTGCCAGCAGCTTATCTAGGGGGTACAATGAGCAGTTCTTC.

This sequence joins TRBV20-1 and TRBJ2-5; D is ambiguous. CDR3 length equals 11 residues. Germline V lookup: CDR1 DFQATT, CDR2 SNEGSKA (reference sequence). V was pared by 5 bases and J by 5 bases, with 9 bases between. The CDR3 sequence: CSAGLGETQYF. The CDR3 DNA reads as TGCAGTGCTGGGCTAGGGGAGACCCAGTACTTC.

The V and J genes are TRBV28 and TRBJ2-1, with 7 positions matching TRBD1. This CDR3 comprises 13 residues. Germline loops: CDR1 MDHEN, CDR2 SYDVKM. V was clipped by 9 bases and J by 4 bases; unmatched bases: 6. DNA for the CDR3: TGTGCCAGTCAGGGACAGCATTACAATGAGCAGTTCTTC. Translated, it gives CASQGQHYNEQFF.